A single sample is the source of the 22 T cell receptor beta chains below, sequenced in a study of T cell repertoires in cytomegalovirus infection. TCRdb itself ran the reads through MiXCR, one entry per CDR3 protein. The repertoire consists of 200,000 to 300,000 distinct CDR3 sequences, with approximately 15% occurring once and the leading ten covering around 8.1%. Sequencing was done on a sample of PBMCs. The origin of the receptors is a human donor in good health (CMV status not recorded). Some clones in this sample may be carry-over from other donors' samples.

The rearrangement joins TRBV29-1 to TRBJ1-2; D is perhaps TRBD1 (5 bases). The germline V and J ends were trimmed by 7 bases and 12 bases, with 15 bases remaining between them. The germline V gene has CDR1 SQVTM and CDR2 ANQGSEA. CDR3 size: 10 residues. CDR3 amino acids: CSAADSLHTF. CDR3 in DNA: TGCAGCGCAGCCGACAGTCTCCACACCTTC.

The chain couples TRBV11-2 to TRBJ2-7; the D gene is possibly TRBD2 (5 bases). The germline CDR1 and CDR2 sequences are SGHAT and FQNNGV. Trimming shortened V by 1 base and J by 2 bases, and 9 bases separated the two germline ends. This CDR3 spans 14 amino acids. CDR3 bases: TGTGCCAGCAGCTTAGGAGGGCTAGCCTACGAGCAGTACTTC. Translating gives CASSLGGLAYEQYF.

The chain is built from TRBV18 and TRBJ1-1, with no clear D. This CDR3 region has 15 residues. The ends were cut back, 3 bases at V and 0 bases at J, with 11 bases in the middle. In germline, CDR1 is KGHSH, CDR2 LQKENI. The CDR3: CASSPRPEMNTEAFF. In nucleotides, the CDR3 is TGTGCCAGCTCACCCCGGCCGGAAATGAACACTGAAGCTTTCTTT.

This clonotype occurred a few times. The CDR3 reads CASRGDYNEQFF. Written as DNA, the CDR3 is TGTGCCAGCAGGGGAGACTACAATGAGCAGTTCTTC. The V and J genes are TRBV2 and TRBJ2-1; perhaps TRBD2 as D (5 bases). Germline V gene data show CDR1 as SNHLY and CDR2 as FYNNEI. The V end was cut by 6 bases, the J end by 3 bases, with 6 bases between. This CDR3 has 12 residues.

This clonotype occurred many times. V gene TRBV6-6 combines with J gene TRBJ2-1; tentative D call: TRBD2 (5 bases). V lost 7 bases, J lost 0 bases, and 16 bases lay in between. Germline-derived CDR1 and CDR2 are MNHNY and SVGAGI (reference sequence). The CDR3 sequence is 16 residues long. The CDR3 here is CASTWAGESSYNEQFF. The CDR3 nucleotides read TGTGCCAGCACCTGGGCGGGCGAAAGCTCCTACAATGAGCAGTTCTTC.

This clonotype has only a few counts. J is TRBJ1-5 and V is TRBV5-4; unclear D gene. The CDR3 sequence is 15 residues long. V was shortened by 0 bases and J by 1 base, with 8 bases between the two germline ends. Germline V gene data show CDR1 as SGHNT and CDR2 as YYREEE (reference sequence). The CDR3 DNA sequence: TGTGCCAGCAGCTTGGGTGGGTTGAGCAATCAGCCCCAGCATTTT. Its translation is CASSLGGLSNQPQHF.

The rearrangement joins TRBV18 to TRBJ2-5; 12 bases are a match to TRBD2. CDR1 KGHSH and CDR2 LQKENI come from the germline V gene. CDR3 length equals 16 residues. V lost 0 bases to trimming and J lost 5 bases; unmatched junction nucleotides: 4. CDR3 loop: CASSPPLAGGQETQYF. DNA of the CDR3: TGTGCCAGCTCACCACCCCTAGCGGGGGGGCAGGAGACCCAGTACTTC.

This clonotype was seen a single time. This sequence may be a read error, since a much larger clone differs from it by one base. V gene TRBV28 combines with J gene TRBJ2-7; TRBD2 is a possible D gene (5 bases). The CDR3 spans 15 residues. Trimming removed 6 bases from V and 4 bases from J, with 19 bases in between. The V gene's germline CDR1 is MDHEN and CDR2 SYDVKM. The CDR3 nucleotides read TGTGCCAGCAGCCCTCTCGTGACTACCCGATACGAGCAGTACTTC. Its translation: CASSPLVTTRYEQYF. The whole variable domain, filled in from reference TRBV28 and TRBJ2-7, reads DVKVTQSSRYLVKRTGEKVFLECVQDMDHENMFWYRQDPGLGLRLIYFSYDVKMKEKGDIPEGYSVSREKKERFSLILESASTNQTSMYLCASSPLVTTRYEQYFGPGTRLTVT.

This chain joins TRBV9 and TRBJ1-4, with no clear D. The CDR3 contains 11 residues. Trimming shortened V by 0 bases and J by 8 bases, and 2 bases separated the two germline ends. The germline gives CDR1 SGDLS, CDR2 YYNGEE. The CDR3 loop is CASSVGEKLFF. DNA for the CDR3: TGTGCCAGCAGCGTAGGCGAAAAACTGTTTTTT. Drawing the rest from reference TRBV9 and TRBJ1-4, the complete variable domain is DSGVTQTPKHLITATGQRVTLRCSPRSGDLSVYWYQQSLDQGLQFLIQYYNGEERAKGNILERFSAQQFPDLHSELNLSSLELGDSALYFCASSVGEKLFFGSGTQLSVL.

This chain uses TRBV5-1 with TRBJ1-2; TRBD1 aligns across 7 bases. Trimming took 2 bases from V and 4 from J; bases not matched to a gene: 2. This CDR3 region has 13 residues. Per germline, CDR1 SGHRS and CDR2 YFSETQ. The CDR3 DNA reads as TGCGCCAGCAGCTTTGACAGGGCCTATGGCTACACCTTC. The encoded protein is CASSFDRAYGYTF.

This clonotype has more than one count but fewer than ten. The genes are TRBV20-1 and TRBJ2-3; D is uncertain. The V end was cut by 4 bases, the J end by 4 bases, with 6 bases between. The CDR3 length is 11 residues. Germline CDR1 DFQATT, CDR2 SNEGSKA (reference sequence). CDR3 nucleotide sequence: TGCAGTGCTAAGATCCCAGATACGCAGTATTTT. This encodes CSAKIPDTQYF.

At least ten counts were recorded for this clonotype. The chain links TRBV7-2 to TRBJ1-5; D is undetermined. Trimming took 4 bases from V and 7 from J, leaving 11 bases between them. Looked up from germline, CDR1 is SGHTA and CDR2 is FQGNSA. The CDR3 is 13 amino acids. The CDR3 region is CASSSDSRQPQHF. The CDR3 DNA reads TGTGCCAGCAGCTCCGACTCCAGGCAGCCCCAGCATTTT.

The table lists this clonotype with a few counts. CDR3 residues: CASSPRITGIDYNEQFF. The CDR3 DNA sequence: TGTGCCAGCAGCCCCAGAATTACAGGGATCGACTACAATGAGCAGTTCTTC. V gene TRBV3-1 combines with J gene TRBJ2-1; TRBD1 might be the D (6 bases). Trimming removed 4 bases at V and 3 bases at J, with 19 bases between. The CDR3 loop spans 17 amino acids. Germline V CDR1 and CDR2: LGHDT, YNNKEL (reference sequence).

This CDR3 reads CASSHEGQGSNQPQHF. DNA of the CDR3: TGCGCCAGCAGTCACGAGGGACAGGGAAGCAATCAGCCCCAGCATTTT. The gene calls are TRBV23-1 and TRBJ1-5; 9 bases are a match to TRBD1. TRBV23-1 qualifies as an ORF whose function is uncertain. CDR3 length: 16 residues. Trimming at V came to 3 bases and at J to 1 base, leaving 4 bases not matched to a gene.

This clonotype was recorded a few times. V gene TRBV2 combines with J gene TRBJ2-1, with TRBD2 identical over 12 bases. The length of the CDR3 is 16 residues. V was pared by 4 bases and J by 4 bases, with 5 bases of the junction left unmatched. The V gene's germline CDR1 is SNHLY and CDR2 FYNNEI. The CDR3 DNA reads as TGTGCCAGCAGTGCAAGGACTAGCGGGACTTACAATGAGCAGTTCTTC. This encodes CASSARTSGTYNEQFF.

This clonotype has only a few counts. The CDR3 DNA follows: TGCGCCAGCAGCCCCGGCCGGGGGAGCTCCTACAATGAGCAGTTCTTC. It yields the protein CASSPGRGSSYNEQFF. The chain links TRBV5-1 to TRBJ2-1; D possibly corresponds to TRBD2 (6 bases). Germline CDR1 SGHRS, CDR2 YFSETQ. V was cut by 4 bases and J by 0 bases, with 14 bases left in between. This CDR3 has 16 amino acids.

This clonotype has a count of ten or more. CDR3 sequence (DNA): TGTGCCAGCAGCTTAGCAGGGTATGGCTACACCTTC. Translation: CASSLAGYGYTF. The rearrangement uses TRBV7-2 and TRBJ1-2, with D unclear. CDR1 is SGHTA and CDR2 is FQGNSA in the germline V gene. The CDR3 sequence is 12 residues long. With 0 bases removed from V and 5 bases from J, the gap between germline ends came to 4 bases. Using reference TRBV7-2 and TRBJ1-2 for the parts outside the CDR3, the full variable domain is GAGVSQSPSNKVTEKGKDVELRCDPISGHTALYWYRQSLGQGLEFLIYFQGNSAPDKSGLPSDRFSAERTGGSVSTLTIQRTQQEDSAVYLCASSLAGYGYTFGSGTRLTVV.

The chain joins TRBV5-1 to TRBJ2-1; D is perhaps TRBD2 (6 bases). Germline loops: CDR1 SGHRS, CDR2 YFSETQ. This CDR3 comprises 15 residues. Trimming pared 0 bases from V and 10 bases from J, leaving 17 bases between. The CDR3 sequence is CASSLDGRDLGEQFF. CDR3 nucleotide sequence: TGCGCCAGCAGCTTGGACGGACGGGACTTGGGAGAGCAGTTCTTC.

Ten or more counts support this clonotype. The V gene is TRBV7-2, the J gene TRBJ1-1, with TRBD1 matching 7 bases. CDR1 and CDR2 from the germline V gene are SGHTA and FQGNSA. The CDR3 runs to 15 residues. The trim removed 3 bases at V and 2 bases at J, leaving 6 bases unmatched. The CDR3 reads CASSFQGGINTEAFF. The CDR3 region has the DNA TGTGCCAGCAGCTTCCAGGGGGGGATTAACACTGAAGCTTTCTTT.

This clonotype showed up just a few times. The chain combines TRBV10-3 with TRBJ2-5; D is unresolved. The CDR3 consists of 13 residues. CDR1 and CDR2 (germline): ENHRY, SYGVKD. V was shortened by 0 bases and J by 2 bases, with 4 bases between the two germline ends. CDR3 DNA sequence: TGTGCCATCAGTGAGTCCCCTCAAGAGACCCAGTACTTC. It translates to CAISESPQETQYF.

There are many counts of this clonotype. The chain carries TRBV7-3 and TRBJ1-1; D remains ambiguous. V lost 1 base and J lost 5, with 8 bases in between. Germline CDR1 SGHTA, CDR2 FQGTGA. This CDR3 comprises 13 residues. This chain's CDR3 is CASSLIQETEAFF. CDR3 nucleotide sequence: TGTGCCAGCAGCTTAATTCAAGAGACTGAAGCTTTCTTT.

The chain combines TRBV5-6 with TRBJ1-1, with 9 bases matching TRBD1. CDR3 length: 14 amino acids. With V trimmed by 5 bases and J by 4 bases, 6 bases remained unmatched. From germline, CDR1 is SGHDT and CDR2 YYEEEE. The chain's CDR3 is CASSNTGGSTEAFF. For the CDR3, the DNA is TGTGCCAGCAGTAACACAGGGGGCTCCACTGAAGCTTTCTTT.